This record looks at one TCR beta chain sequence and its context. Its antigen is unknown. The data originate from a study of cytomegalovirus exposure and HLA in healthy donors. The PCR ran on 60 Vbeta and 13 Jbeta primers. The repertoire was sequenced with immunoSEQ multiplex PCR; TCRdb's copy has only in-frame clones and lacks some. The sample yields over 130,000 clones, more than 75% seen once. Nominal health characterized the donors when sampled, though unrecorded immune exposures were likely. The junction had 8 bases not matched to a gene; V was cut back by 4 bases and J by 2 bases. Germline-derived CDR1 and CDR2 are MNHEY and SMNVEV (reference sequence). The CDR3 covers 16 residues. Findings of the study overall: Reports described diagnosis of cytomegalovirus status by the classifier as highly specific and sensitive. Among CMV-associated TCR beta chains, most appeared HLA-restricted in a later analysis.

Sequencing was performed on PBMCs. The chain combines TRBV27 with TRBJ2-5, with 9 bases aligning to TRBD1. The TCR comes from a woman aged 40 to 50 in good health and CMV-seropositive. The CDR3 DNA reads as TGTGCCAGCAGTTCTTGGGACAGGGTAAAACAAGAGACCCAGTACTTC. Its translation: CASSSWDRVKQETQYF.